This paragraph reports one TCR beta chain. Per the original methods: Nucleated cell number was recorded as an estimate derived from reference gene primer amplification. TCRdb's table, derived via immunoSEQ multiplex PCR, lists solely in-frame clones and lacks some. D and trimming were read from the DNA, whereas the V and J calls and clone size are those reported in that table. The data contain under 250,000 clones, under 90% of them singletons. The data originate from a study of blood T cell repertoires in COVID-19. About the study: Spain, Italy and the United States supplied samples that represented acute and convalescent COVID-19. The cDNA or gDNA used as material had been derived from T cells, B-cell-depleted T cells, or PBMCs.

The CDR3 has 21 residues. This TCR derives from a woman aged 55-75 years who had recovered from COVID-19. The material sequenced was peripheral blood. The rearrangement links TRBV21-1 to TRBJ2-4; the table's TRBD1 call for D was not verified on the DNA. TRBV21-1 counts as a pseudogene. CDR3 in amino acids: CASSKGDLDRRTLPAKNIQYF. CDR3 bases: TGTGCCAGCAGCAAAGGAGATTTGGACAGGAGGACTCTACCGGCCAAAAACATTCAGTACTTC.